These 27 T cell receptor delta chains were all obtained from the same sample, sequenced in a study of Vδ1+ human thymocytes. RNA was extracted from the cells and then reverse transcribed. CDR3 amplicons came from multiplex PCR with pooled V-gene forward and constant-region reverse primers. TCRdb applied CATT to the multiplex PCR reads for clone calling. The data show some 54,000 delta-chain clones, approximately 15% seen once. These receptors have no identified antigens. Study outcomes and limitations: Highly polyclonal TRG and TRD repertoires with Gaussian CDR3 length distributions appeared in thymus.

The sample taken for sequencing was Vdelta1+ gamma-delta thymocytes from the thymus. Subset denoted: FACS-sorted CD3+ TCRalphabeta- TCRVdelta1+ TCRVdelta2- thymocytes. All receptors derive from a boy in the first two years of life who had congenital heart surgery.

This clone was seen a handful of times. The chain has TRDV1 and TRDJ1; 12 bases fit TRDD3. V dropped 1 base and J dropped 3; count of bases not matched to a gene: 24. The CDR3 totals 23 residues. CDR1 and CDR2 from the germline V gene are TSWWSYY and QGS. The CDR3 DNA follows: TGTGCTCTTGGGGAACCCAAGGGGCTCCCGAGGGGATACTGGGGGATACACCCCGATAAACTCATCTTT. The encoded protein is CALGEPKGLPRGYWGIHPDKLIF.

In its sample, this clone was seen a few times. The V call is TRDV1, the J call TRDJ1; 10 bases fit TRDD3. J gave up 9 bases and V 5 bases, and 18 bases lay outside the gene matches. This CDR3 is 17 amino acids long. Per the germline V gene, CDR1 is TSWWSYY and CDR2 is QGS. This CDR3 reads CALGPCFGVLGDEELIF. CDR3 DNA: TGTGCTCTTGGGCCTTGCTTCGGGGTACTGGGGGATGAGGAACTCATCTTT.

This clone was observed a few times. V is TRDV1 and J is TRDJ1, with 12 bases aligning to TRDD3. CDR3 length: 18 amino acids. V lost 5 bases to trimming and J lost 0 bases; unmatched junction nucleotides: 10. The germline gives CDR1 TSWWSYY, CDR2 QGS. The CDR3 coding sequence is TGTGCTCTTGGGTTCGGTACTGGGGGATACCTCTACACCGATAAACTCATCTTT. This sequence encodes CALGFGTGGYLYTDKLIF.

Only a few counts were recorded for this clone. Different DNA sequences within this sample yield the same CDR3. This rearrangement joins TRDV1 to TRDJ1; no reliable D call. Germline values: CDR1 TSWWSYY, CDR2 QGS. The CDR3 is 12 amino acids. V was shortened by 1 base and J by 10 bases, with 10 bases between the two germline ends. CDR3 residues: CALGERTRALIF. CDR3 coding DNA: TGTGCTCTTGGGGAACGGACCAGAGCACTCATCTTT.

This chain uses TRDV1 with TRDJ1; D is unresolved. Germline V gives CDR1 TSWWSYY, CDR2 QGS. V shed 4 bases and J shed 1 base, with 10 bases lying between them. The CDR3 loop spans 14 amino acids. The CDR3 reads CALGANSITDKLIF. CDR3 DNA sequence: TGTGCTCTTGGGGCGAACAGCATCACCGATAAACTCATCTTT.

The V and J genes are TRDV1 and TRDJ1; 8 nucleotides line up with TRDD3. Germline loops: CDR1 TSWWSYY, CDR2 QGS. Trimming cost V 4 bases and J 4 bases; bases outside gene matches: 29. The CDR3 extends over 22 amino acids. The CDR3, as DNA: TGTGCTCTTGGGGTCCTGAGGAGAGCCTTCGTAAATGGGGGATTAGGCGTCGATAAACTCATCTTT. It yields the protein CALGVLRRAFVNGGLGVDKLIF.

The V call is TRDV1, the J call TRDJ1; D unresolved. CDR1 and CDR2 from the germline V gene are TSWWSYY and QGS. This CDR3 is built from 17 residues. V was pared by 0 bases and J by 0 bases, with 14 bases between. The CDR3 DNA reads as TGTGCTCTTGGGGAACTTATAGGAACTGCTCACACCGATAAACTCATCTTT. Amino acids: CALGELIGTAHTDKLIF.

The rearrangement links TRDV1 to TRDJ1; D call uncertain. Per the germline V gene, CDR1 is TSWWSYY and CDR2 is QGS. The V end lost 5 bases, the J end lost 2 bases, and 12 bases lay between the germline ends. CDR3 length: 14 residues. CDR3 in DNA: TGTGCTCTTGGGAATAAGGGAGTAACCGATAAACTCATCTTT. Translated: CALGNKGVTDKLIF.

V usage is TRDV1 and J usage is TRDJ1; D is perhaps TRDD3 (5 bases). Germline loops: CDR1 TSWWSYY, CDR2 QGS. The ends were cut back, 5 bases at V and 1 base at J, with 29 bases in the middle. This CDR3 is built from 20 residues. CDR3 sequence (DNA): TGTGCTCTTGGGAAACATCCACTTTCCGGTGGGGTACTACCCACCGATAAACTCATCTTT. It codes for CALGKHPLSGGVLPTDKLIF.

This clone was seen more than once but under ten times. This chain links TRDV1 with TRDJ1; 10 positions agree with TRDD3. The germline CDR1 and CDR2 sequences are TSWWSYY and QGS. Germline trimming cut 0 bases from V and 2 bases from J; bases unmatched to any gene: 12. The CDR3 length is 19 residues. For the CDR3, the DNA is TGTGCTCTTGGGGAACTACTTCCGGATACTGGGGGATCTACCGATAAACTCATCTTT. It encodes CALGELLPDTGGSTDKLIF.

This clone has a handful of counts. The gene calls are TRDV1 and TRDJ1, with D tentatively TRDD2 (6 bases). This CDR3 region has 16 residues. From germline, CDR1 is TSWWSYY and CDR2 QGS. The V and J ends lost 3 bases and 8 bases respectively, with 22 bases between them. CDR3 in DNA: TGTGCTCTTGGGGACACCATTTTCCTAAGGCGCGGGAAACTCATCTTT. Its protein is CALGDTIFLRRGKLIF.

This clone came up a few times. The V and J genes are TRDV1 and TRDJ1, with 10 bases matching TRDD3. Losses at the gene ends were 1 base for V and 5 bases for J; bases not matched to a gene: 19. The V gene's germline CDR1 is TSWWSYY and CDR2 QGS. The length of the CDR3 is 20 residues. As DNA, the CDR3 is TGTGCTCTTGGGGAACGGTCCCTTCCTAAGGTGGGGGATACTATAGATAAACTCATCTTT. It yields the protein CALGERSLPKVGDTIDKLIF.

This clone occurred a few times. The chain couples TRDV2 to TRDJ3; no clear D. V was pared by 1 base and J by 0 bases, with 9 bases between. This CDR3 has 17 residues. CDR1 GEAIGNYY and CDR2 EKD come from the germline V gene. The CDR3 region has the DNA TGTGCCTGTGACACAGATATTTACTCCTGGGACACCCGACAGATGTTTTTC. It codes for CACDTDIYSWDTRQMFF.

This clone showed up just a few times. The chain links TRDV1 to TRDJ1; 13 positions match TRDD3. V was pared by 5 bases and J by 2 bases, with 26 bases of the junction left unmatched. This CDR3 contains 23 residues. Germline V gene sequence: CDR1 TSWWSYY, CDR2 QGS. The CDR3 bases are TGTGCTCTTGGGAGCGCTTCCCACCCCCCCTGTACTGGGGGATACGCGTGGACCGATAAACTCATCTTT. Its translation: CALGSASHPPCTGGYAWTDKLIF.

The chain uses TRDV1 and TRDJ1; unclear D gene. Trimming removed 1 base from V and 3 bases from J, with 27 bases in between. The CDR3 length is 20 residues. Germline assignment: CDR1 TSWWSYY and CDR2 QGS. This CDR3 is CALGEQCPPSPPYGSDKLIF. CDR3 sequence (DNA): TGTGCTCTTGGGGAACAGTGCCCCCCCTCCCCTCCATATGGGTCCGATAAACTCATCTTT.

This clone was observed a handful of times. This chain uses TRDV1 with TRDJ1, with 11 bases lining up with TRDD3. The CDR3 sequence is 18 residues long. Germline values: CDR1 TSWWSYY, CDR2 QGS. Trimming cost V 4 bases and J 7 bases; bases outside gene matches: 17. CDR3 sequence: CALGAPYWGIESSGKLIF. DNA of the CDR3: TGTGCTCTTGGGGCCCCCTACTGGGGGATAGAGAGTTCGGGTAAACTCATCTTT.

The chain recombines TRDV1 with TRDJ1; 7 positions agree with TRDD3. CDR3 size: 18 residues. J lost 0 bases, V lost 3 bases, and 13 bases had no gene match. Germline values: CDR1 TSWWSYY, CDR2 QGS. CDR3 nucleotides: TGTGCTCTTGGGGAGGCCTACGAGCTGGGGGCTCACACCGATAAACTCATCTTT. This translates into CALGEAYELGAHTDKLIF.

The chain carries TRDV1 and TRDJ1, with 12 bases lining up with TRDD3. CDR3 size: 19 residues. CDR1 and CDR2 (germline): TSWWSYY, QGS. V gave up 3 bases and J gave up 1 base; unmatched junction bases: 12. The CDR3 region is CALGDIPVLGDTGTDKLIF. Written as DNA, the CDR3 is TGTGCTCTTGGGGACATCCCTGTACTGGGGGATACTGGCACCGATAAACTCATCTTT.

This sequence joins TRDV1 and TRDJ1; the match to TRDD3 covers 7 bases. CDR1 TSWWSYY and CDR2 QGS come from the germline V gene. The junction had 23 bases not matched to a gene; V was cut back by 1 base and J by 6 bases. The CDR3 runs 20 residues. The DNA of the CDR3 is TGTGCTCTTGGGGAACCCAGCCTACCCTGGGGGGTTCGGTGGGATTATAAACTCATCTTT. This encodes CALGEPSLPWGVRWDYKLIF.

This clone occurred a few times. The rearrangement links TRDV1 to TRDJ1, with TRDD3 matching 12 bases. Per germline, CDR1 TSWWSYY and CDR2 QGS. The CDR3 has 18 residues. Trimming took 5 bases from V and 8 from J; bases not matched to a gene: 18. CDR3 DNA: TGTGCTCTTGGGCCCTGTAGGTTACTGGGGGATACTTGGGAGAAACTCATCTTT. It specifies CALGPCRLLGDTWEKLIF.

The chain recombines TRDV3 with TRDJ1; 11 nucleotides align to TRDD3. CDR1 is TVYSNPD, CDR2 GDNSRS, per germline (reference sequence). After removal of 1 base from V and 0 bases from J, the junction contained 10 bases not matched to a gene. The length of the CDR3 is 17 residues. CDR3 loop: CAFIWGIPRRYTDKLIF. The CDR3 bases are TGTGCCTTTATCTGGGGGATACCCCGGAGGTACACCGATAAACTCATCTTT. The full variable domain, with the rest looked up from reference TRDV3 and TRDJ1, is CDKVTQSSPDQTVASGSEVVLLCTYDTVYSNPDLFWYRIRPDYSFQFVFYGDNSRSEGADFTQGRFSVKHILTQKAFHLVISPVRTEDSATYYCAFIWGIPRRYTDKLIFGKGTRVTVEP.

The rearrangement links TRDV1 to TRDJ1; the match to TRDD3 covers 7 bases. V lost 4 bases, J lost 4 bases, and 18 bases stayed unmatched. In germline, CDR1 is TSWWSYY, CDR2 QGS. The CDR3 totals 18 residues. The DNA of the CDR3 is TGTGCTCTTGGGGTTCCGTTGGGGGACCCCAAGCCACTCGATAAACTCATCTTT. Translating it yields CALGVPLGDPKPLDKLIF.

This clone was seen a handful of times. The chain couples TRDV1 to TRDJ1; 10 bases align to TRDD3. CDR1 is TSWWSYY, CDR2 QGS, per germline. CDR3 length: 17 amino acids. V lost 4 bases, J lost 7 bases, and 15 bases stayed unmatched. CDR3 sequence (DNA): TGTGCTCTTGGGGTCGCTACTGGGGGATCGGAAACGAGTAAACTCATCTTT. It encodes CALGVATGGSETSKLIF.

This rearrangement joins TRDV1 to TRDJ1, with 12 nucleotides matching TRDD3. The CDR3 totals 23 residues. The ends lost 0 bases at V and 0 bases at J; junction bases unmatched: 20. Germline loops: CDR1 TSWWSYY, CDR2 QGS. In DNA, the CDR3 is TGTGCTCTTGGGGAACTTTTGCGGGAATCTACTGGGGGATACATAGGGTACACCGATAAACTCATCTTT. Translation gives CALGELLRESTGGYIGYTDKLIF.

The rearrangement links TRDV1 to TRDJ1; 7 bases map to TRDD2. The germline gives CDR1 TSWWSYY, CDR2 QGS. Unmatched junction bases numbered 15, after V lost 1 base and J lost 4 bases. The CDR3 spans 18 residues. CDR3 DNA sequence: TGTGCTCTTGGGGAACGGCATCATTCCTACGGAGGACTCGATAAACTCATCTTT. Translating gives CALGERHHSYGGLDKLIF.

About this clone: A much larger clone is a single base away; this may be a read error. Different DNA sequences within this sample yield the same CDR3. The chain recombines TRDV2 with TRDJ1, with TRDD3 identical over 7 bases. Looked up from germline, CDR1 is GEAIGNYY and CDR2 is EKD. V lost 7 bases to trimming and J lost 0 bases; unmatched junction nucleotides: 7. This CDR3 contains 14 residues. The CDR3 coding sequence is TGTGCCTGCGACCTTGGGGGACACACCGATAAACTCATCTTT. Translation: CACDLGGHTDKLIF.

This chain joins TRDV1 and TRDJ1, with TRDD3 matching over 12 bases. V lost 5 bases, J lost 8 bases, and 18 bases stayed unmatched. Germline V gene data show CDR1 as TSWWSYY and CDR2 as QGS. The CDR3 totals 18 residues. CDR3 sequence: CALGKAGLYWGIQMKLIF. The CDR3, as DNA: TGTGCTCTTGGGAAAGCCGGACTGTACTGGGGGATACAGATGAAACTCATCTTT.